This T cell receptor (beta chain) stems from a study of T cell repertoires in cytomegalovirus infection. The overall study: Public TCR beta signatures were indicative of both CMV infection and a matching HLA type.

TCRdb reanalysed the reads using MiXCR and keeps one entry per CDR3 protein. The top ten hold roughly 16% of the sample, which has 200,000 to 300,000 distinct CDR3 sequences, less than 9.5% seen once. Deletions cut 6 bases from V and 4 bases from J, with 25 bases between. The CDR3 totals 18 residues. The germline gives CDR1 SGHTA, CDR2 FQGTGA. The TCR was taken from a human donor in good health (CMV status not recorded). Some clones in this sample may be carry-over from other donors' samples. The rearrangement uses TRBV7-3 and TRBJ2-1; D possibly corresponds to TRBD2 (6 bases). Sequencing used PBMCs. In nucleotides, the CDR3 is TGTGCCAGCAGTCCCAAACTAGCTACTGGAACTCGGTACAATGAGCAGTTCTTC. Protein sequence: CASSPKLATGTRYNEQFF.